This TCR beta chain comes out of a study of blood T cell repertoires in COVID-19. This table comes from immunoSEQ multiplex PCR, and its TCRdb copy is limited to in-frame clones, with some not included. Of 200,000 to 300,000 clones in the sample, more than 70% were seen once. Patients of the Seattle cohort, enrolled during active infection, were followed longitudinally. Germline-derived CDR1 and CDR2 are SNHLY and FYNNEI. The CDR3 is 14 amino acids. After removal of 6 bases from V and 4 bases from J, the junction contained 2 bases not matched to a gene. The source material was peripheral blood. V gene TRBV2 combines with J gene TRBJ2-2, with TRBD2 identical over 10 bases. This clonotype originated in a woman in her twenties or thirties with COVID-19, enrolled during active disease. CDR3 DNA sequence: TGTGCCAGCAGCCTAGCGGGAGCCACCGGGGAGCTGTTTTTT. It is translated as CASSLAGATGELFF.